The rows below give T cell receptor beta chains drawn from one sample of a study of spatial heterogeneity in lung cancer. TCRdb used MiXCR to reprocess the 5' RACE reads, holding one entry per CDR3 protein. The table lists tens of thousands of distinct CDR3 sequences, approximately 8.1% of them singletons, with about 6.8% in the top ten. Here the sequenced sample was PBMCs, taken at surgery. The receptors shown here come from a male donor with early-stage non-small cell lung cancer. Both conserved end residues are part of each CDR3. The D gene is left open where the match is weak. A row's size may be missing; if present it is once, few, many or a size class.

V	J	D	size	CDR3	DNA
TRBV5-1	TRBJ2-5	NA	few	CASSPRGAPRETQYF	TGCGCCAGCAGCCCCCGGGGAGCACCTCGGGAGACCCAGTACTTC
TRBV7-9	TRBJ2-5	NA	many	CASVPGRSIKETQYF	TGTGCCAGCGTCCCGGGACGGTCGATCAAAGAGACCCAGTACTTC
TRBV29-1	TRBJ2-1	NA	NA	CSLLGGRPYNEQFF	TGCAGCCTCTTGGGGGGGCGACCATACAATGAGCAGTTCTTC
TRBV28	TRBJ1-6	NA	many	CASSLTGRSPLHF	TGTGCCAGCAGTTTAACAGGGCGATCACCCCTCCACTTT
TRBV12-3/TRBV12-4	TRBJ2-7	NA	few	CASRGTYEQYF	TGTGCCAGCAGGGGGACCTACGAGCAGTACTTC
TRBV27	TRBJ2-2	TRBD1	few	CASSQGTGEGGELFF	TGTGCCAGCAGCCAGGGGACAGGGGAAGGCGGGGAGCTGTTTTTT
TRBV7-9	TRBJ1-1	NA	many	CASSFQEGLTEAFF	TGTGCCAGCAGCTTCCAGGAGGGACTCACTGAAGCTTTCTTT
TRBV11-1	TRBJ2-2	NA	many	CASSGRGGKNTGELFF	TGTGCCAGCAGCGGGCGTGGGGGAAAGAACACCGGGGAGCTGTTTTTT
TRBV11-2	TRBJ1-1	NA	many	CASSLGGAARRAFF	TGTGCCAGCAGCTTAGGCGGGGCGGCCCGGCGGGCTTTCTTT
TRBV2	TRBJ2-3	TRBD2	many	CASLLAESTDTQYF	TGTGCCAGCTTACTAGCGGAGAGCACAGATACGCAGTATTTT
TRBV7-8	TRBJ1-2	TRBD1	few	CASSRGGQGYNYGYTF	TGTGCCAGCAGCAGGGGCGGACAGGGCTATAACTATGGCTACACCTTC
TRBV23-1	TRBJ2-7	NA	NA	CASSQSGISYEQYF	TGCGCCAGCAGTCAATCGGGGATCTCCTACGAGCAGTACTTC
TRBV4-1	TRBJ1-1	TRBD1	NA	CASSQLQGTEAFF	TGCGCCAGCAGCCAACTACAGGGGACTGAAGCTTTCTTT
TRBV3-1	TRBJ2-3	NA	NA	CASSAGRGDTQYF	TGTGCCAGCAGCGCAGGGCGCGGAGATACGCAGTATTTT
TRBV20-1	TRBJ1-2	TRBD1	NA	CSALRTGIYGYTF	TGCAGTGCCTTACGGACAGGGATTTATGGCTACACCTTC
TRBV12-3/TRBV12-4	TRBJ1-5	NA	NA	CASSINQPQHF	TGTGCCAGCAGTATCAATCAGCCCCAGCATTTT
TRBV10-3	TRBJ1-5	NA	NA	CAISVYGGNQPQHF	TGTGCCATCAGTGTCTACGGAGGGAATCAGCCCCAGCATTTT
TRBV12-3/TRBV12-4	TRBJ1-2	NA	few	CASTISGVWGYTF	TGTGCCAGCACAATATCAGGTGTCTGGGGCTACACCTTC
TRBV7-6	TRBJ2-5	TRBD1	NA	CASSLPGQGAGETQYF	TGTGCCAGCAGCTTACCAGGACAGGGGGCAGGAGAGACCCAGTACTTC
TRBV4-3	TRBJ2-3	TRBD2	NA	CASSQGDRTSGWTDTQYF	TGCGCCAGCAGCCAAGGGGATCGGACTAGCGGGTGGACAGATACGCAGTATTTT
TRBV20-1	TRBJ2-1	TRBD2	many	CSAPRLAGYNEQFF	TGCAGTGCTCCTCGACTAGCGGGGTACAATGAGCAGTTCTTC
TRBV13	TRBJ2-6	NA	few	CASSGRSSGANVLTF	TGTGCCAGCAGCGGCAGGTCTTCTGGGGCCAACGTCCTGACTTTC
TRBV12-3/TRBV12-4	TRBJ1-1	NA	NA	CASSKTVNTEAFF	TGTGCCAGCAGTAAGACAGTGAACACTGAAGCTTTCTTT
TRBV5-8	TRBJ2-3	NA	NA	CASSLFGAGTRTDTQYF	TGTGCCAGCAGCTTGTTCGGCGCGGGGACTCGCACAGATACGCAGTATTTT
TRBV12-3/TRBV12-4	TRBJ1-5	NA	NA	CASSSRDNQPQHF	TGTGCCAGCAGTTCCCGGGACAATCAGCCCCAGCATTTT
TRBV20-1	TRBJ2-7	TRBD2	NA	CSARALGSSGRAWEQYF	TGCAGTGCTAGAGCCCTGGGGTCGAGCGGGAGGGCCTGGGAGCAGTACTTC
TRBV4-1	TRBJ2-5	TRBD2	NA	CASSQDSSGSRQETQYF	TGCGCCAGCAGCCAAGATTCTAGCGGGTCGCGCCAAGAGACCCAGTACTTC
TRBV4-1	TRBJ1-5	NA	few	CASSQESSVYNQPQHF	TGCGCCAGCAGCCAAGAAAGCAGCGTCTACAATCAGCCCCAGCATTTT
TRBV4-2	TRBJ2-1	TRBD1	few	CASSQDERQGAYNEQFF	TGTGCCAGCAGCCAAGATGAGCGACAGGGGGCCTACAATGAGCAGTTCTTC
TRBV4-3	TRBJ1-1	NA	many	CASSQDSDKEAFF	TGCGCCAGCAGCCAAGATTCTGACAAAGAAGCTTTCTTT
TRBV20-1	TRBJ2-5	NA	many	CSASALKSLETQYF	TGCAGTGCTAGTGCTTTAAAGAGTTTGGAGACCCAGTACTTC
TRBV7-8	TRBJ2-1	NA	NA	CASSPDLGYEQFF	TGTGCCAGCAGCCCTGACTTGGGCTATGAGCAGTTCTTC
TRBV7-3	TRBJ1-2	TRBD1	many	CASSAGTGGYGYTF	TGTGCCAGCAGCGCCGGGACAGGGGGCTATGGCTACACCTTC
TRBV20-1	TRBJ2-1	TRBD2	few	CSASPTSGSRIDEQFF	TGCAGTGCTAGCCCGACTAGCGGGAGTAGGATAGATGAGCAGTTCTTC
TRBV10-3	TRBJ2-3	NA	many	CATQDGDTQYF	TGTGCCACCCAGGACGGAGATACGCAGTATTTT
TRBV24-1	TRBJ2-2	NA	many	CATSGYRNTGELFF	TGTGCCACCAGTGGTTACAGAAACACCGGGGAGCTGTTTTTT
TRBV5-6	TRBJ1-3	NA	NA	CASSPGRRNTIYF	TGTGCCAGCAGCCCCGGGAGAAGAAACACCATATATTTT
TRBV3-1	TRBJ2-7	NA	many	CASSQGPYEQYF	TGTGCCAGCAGCCAAGGCCCCTACGAGCAGTACTTC
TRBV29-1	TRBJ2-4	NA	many	CSVVEGLAKNIQYF	TGCAGCGTTGTAGAGGGGCTAGCCAAAAACATTCAGTACTTC
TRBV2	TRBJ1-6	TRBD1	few	CASGQDRGENSPLHF	TGTGCCAGCGGACAAGACAGGGGCGAAAATTCACCCCTCCACTTT
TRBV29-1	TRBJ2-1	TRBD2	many	CSVRLAGDNEQFF	TGCAGCGTCAGACTAGCGGGAGACAATGAGCAGTTCTTC
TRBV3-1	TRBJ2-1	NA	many	CASSHETGVAYNEQFF	TGTGCCAGCAGCCATGAGACGGGAGTCGCCTACAATGAGCAGTTCTTC
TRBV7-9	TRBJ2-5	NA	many	CASSLVTEETQYF	TGTGCCAGCAGCTTAGTCACCGAGGAGACCCAGTACTTC
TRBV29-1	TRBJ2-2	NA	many	CSVWTTARDTGELFF	TGCAGCGTTTGGACGACAGCAAGGGACACCGGGGAGCTGTTTTTT
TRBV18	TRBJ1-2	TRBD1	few	CASSPKQGAGYTF	TGTGCCAGCTCGCCAAAACAGGGGGCTGGCTACACCTTC
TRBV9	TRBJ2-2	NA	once	CASSVRADTGELFF	TGTGCCAGCAGCGTAAGGGCCGACACCGGGGAGCTGTTTTTT
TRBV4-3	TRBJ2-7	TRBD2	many	CASSHSGRPHEQYF	TGCGCCAGCAGCCATAGCGGGAGGCCCCACGAGCAGTACTTC
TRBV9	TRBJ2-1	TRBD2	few	CASSPGTTEPPREQFF	TGTGCCAGCAGCCCCGGGACTACAGAACCGCCGAGAGAGCAGTTCTTC